These T cell receptor beta chains were read from a single sample in a study of cytotoxic CD8 clonotypes in ibrutinib-treated CLL. Here immunoSEQ multiplex PCR was the method, and the copy in TCRdb shows in-frame clones only, minus some. This table holds 65,000 to 90,000 clones, approximately 87% found once. The material sequenced was PBMCs, taken after 24 months of ibrutinib treatment. The origin of the receptors is a human donor with chronic lymphocytic leukemia. Each CDR3 is given with its conserved first and last residue. D genes are given only for firm matches. The size entry is marked missing in some rows and otherwise reads once, few, many or a size class.

v_gene: TRBV6-1
d_gene: -
j_gene: TRBJ1-4
abundance: -
len: 13
CDR3aa: CASSSGQNEKLFF
CDR3nt: TGTGCCAGCAGTTCCGGCCAGAATGAAAAACTGTTTTTT

v_gene: TRBV9
d_gene: -
j_gene: TRBJ2-1
abundance: -
len: 14
CDR3aa: CASSAEGWSNEQFF
CDR3nt: TGTGCCAGCAGCGCCGAGGGGTGGAGCAATGAGCAGTTCTTC

v_gene: TRBV28
d_gene: -
j_gene: TRBJ2-7
abundance: -
len: 11
CDR3aa: CASGGRREQYF
CDR3nt: TGTGCCAGCGGCGGTCGGCGCGAGCAGTACTTC

v_gene: TRBV7-8
d_gene: -
j_gene: TRBJ2-3
abundance: -
len: 17
CDR3aa: CASSSLSGPASTDTQYF
CDR3nt: TGTGCCAGCAGCTCGCTTAGCGGACCAGCTAGCACAGATACGCAGTATTTT

v_gene: TRBV5-1
d_gene: -
j_gene: TRBJ1-1
abundance: -
len: 13
CDR3aa: CASSLALNTEAFF
CDR3nt: TGCGCCAGCAGCTTGGCGCTGAACACTGAAGCTTTCTTT

v_gene: TRBV6-1
d_gene: -
j_gene: TRBJ2-7
abundance: -
len: 15
CDR3aa: CASSEALERIYEQYF
CDR3nt: TGTGCCAGCAGTGAAGCATTAGAGAGGATCTACGAGCAGTACTTC

v_gene: TRBV7-2
d_gene: -
j_gene: TRBJ2-3
abundance: -
len: 14
CDR3aa: CASSLDPGSDTQYF
CDR3nt: TGTGCCAGCAGCTTAGATCCGGGCTCAGATACGCAGTATTTT

v_gene: TRBV6-6
d_gene: TRBD2
j_gene: TRBJ2-5
abundance: -
len: 14
CDR3aa: CASSPGGPQETQYF
CDR3nt: TGTGCCAGCAGCCCGGGGGGACCACAAGAGACCCAGTACTTC

v_gene: TRBV5-8
d_gene: TRBD2
j_gene: TRBJ2-3
abundance: -
len: 16
CDR3aa: CASSLGLAGLTDTQYF
CDR3nt: TGTGCCAGCAGCTTGGGGCTAGCGGGGCTCACAGATACGCAGTATTTT

v_gene: TRBV28
d_gene: TRBD2
j_gene: TRBJ2-7
abundance: -
len: 16
CDR3aa: CASSLGTSGRGYEQYF
CDR3nt: TGTGCCAGCAGTTTAGGGACTAGCGGGAGAGGCTACGAGCAGTACTTC

v_gene: TRBV30
d_gene: TRBD1
j_gene: TRBJ2-1
abundance: -
len: 11
CDR3aa: CAWSKGAEQFF
CDR3nt: TGTGCCTGGAGTAAGGGGGCTGAGCAGTTCTTC

v_gene: TRBV10-2
d_gene: TRBD2
j_gene: TRBJ2-3
abundance: once
len: 14
CDR3aa: CASSESGRTDTQYF
CDR3nt: TGCGCCAGCAGTGAGAGCGGGAGGACAGATACGCAGTATTTT

v_gene: TRBV9
d_gene: -
j_gene: TRBJ2-7
abundance: -
len: 16
CDR3aa: CASSPEDGGTPSRQYF
CDR3nt: TGTGCCAGCAGCCCCGAGGATGGCGGGACCCCATCGAGGCAGTACTTC

v_gene: TRBV4-3
d_gene: -
j_gene: TRBJ2-1
abundance: once
len: 17
CDR3aa: CASSQAVAGNFYNEQFF
CDR3nt: TGCGCCAGCAGCCAAGCGGTAGCCGGGAATTTCTACAATGAGCAGTTCTTC

v_gene: TRBV6-1
d_gene: -
j_gene: TRBJ2-5
abundance: -
len: 13
CDR3aa: CASRLTGRETQYF
CDR3nt: TGTGCCAGCAGGCTAACGGGTCGGGAGACCCAGTACTTC

v_gene: TRBV5-6
d_gene: TRBD2
j_gene: TRBJ2-7
abundance: once
len: 14
CDR3aa: CASSFGAGAHEQYF
CDR3nt: TGTGCCAGCAGCTTCGGTGCGGGAGCACACGAGCAGTACTTC

v_gene: TRBV7-2
d_gene: TRBD1
j_gene: TRBJ1-2
abundance: -
len: 13
CDR3aa: CASSSGTGAGYTF
CDR3nt: TGTGCCAGCAGCTCTGGGACAGGGGCTGGCTACACCTTC

v_gene: TRBV28
d_gene: TRBD2
j_gene: TRBJ2-7
abundance: -
len: 17
CDR3aa: CASSARGWLAGLREQYF
CDR3nt: TGTGCCAGCAGCGCTAGAGGGTGGCTAGCGGGGTTGCGCGAGCAGTACTTC

v_gene: TRBV7-9
d_gene: TRBD2
j_gene: TRBJ2-5
abundance: -
len: 15
CDR3aa: CASSITSGSWETQYF
CDR3nt: TGTGCCAGCAGCATCACTAGCGGGAGTTGGGAGACCCAGTACTTC

v_gene: TRBV6-6
d_gene: -
j_gene: TRBJ1-1
abundance: -
len: 13
CDR3aa: CASSSETNTEAFF
CDR3nt: TGTGCCAGCAGTTCTGAGACGAACACTGAAGCTTTCTTT

v_gene: TRBV10-3
d_gene: -
j_gene: TRBJ1-5
abundance: -
len: 19
CDR3aa: CAISEWLGGLDNSNQPQHF
CDR3nt: TGTGCCATCAGTGAGTGGTTAGGGGGATTGGATAATAGCAATCAGCCCCAGCATTTT

v_gene: TRBV19
d_gene: -
j_gene: TRBJ2-3
abundance: once
len: 13
CDR3aa: CATSGSSTDTQYF
CDR3nt: TGTGCCACCTCGGGGTCGAGCACAGATACGCAGTATTTT

v_gene: TRBV4-3
d_gene: -
j_gene: TRBJ2-2
abundance: -
len: 11
CDR3aa: CASGRTGELFF
CDR3nt: TGCGCCAGCGGGCGGACCGGGGAGCTGTTTTTT

v_gene: TRBV5-1
d_gene: -
j_gene: TRBJ2-1
abundance: -
len: 14
CDR3aa: CASTSGIASNEQFF
CDR3nt: TGCGCCAGCACTTCAGGGATAGCTTCCAATGAGCAGTTCTTC

v_gene: TRBV9
d_gene: -
j_gene: TRBJ2-2
abundance: -
len: 13
CDR3aa: CASSLHPTGELFF
CDR3nt: TGTGCCAGCAGCCTCCATCCTACCGGGGAGCTGTTTTTT

v_gene: TRBV5-4
d_gene: -
j_gene: TRBJ2-7
abundance: -
len: 15
CDR3aa: CASSWKQDKVQEQYF
CDR3nt: TGTGCCAGCAGCTGGAAGCAGGACAAAGTGCAGGAGCAGTACTTC

v_gene: TRBV4-2
d_gene: -
j_gene: TRBJ2-2
abundance: once
len: 14
CDR3aa: CASSRGTTTGELFF
CDR3nt: TGTGCCAGCAGCCGTGGAACCACCACCGGGGAGCTGTTTTTT

v_gene: TRBV28
d_gene: -
j_gene: TRBJ1-4
abundance: -
len: 15
CDR3aa: CASSTDLQINEKLFF
CDR3nt: TGTGCCAGCAGTACCGACTTACAGATTAATGAAAAACTGTTTTTT

v_gene: TRBV21-1
d_gene: -
j_gene: TRBJ2-7
abundance: -
len: 13
CDR3aa: CASRGQVPYEQYF
CDR3nt: TGTGCCAGCAGGGGACAGGTTCCCTACGAGCAGTACTTC

v_gene: TRBV6-6
d_gene: -
j_gene: TRBJ1-4
abundance: -
len: 15
CDR3aa: CASSNEGGTNEKLFF
CDR3nt: TGTGCCAGCAGTAATGAGGGGGGGACTAATGAAAAACTGTTTTTT

v_gene: TRBV28
d_gene: -
j_gene: TRBJ2-2
abundance: -
len: 16
CDR3aa: CASSSLQGVKTGELFF
CDR3nt: TGTGCCAGCAGTTCCCTCCAGGGAGTAAAGACCGGGGAGCTGTTTTTT

v_gene: TRBV6-4
d_gene: -
j_gene: TRBJ1-2
abundance: -
len: 18
CDR3aa: CASSELLWGQHLNYGYTF
CDR3nt: TGTGCCAGCAGTGAGTTGCTTTGGGGACAACACTTGAACTATGGCTACACCTTC

v_gene: TRBV5-1
d_gene: -
j_gene: TRBJ2-2
abundance: -
len: 16
CDR3aa: CASSLRGRVFTGELFF
CDR3nt: TGCGCCAGCAGCTTACGTGGCAGGGTATTCACCGGGGAGCTGTTTTTT

v_gene: TRBV5-8
d_gene: TRBD1
j_gene: TRBJ2-7
abundance: few
len: 13
CDR3aa: CASSSQGAREQYF
CDR3nt: TGTGCCAGCAGCTCACAGGGGGCCAGGGAGCAGTACTTC

v_gene: TRBV5-1
d_gene: TRBD2
j_gene: TRBJ2-1
abundance: -
len: 14
CDR3aa: CASSGGLYTDEQFF
CDR3nt: TGCGCCAGCAGCGGGGGACTATACACCGATGAGCAGTTCTTC

v_gene: TRBV5-1
d_gene: -
j_gene: TRBJ1-1
abundance: -
len: 13
CDR3aa: CASSASTNTEAFF
CDR3nt: TGCGCCAGCAGCGCCTCTACGAACACTGAAGCTTTCTTT

v_gene: TRBV5-4
d_gene: TRBD1
j_gene: TRBJ2-7
abundance: -
len: 14
CDR3aa: CASSFQGARYEQYF
CDR3nt: TGTGCCAGCAGCTTCCAGGGGGCGCGTTACGAGCAGTACTTC

v_gene: TRBV5-4
d_gene: -
j_gene: TRBJ2-2
abundance: once
len: 14
CDR3aa: CASSLDHFTGELFF
CDR3nt: TGTGCCAGCAGCTTGGACCATTTCACCGGGGAGCTGTTTTTT

v_gene: TRBV9
d_gene: -
j_gene: TRBJ2-3
abundance: -
len: 15
CDR3aa: CASSSDLGFTDTQYF
CDR3nt: TGTGCCAGCAGCTCCGATCTGGGCTTCACAGATACGCAGTATTTT

v_gene: TRBV2
d_gene: -
j_gene: TRBJ1-1
abundance: few
len: 14
CDR3aa: CASSERQDNTEAFF
CDR3nt: TGTGCCAGCAGTGAGCGTCAGGATAACACTGAAGCTTTCTTT

v_gene: TRBV19
d_gene: -
j_gene: TRBJ1-1
abundance: few
len: 12
CDR3aa: CASKDVRFEAFF
CDR3nt: TGTGCCAGTAAAGATGTACGTTTTGAAGCTTTCTTT

v_gene: TRBV30
d_gene: -
j_gene: TRBJ2-4
abundance: once
len: 17
CDR3aa: CAWSIGVGAVAKNIQYF
CDR3nt: TGTGCCTGGAGTATCGGGGTTGGAGCCGTGGCCAAAAACATTCAGTACTTC

v_gene: TRBV21-1
d_gene: -
j_gene: TRBJ2-1
abundance: -
len: 16
CDR3aa: CASGHKGLAGYNEQFF
CDR3nt: TGTGCCAGCGGACACAAGGGACTAGCGGGCTACAATGAGCAGTTCTTC

v_gene: TRBV2
d_gene: -
j_gene: TRBJ2-3
abundance: -
len: 15
CDR3aa: CASSEDRASTDTQYF
CDR3nt: TGTGCCAGCAGTGAAGACAGGGCGAGCACAGATACGCAGTATTTT

v_gene: TRBV5-1
d_gene: TRBD2
j_gene: TRBJ2-5
abundance: -
len: 16
CDR3aa: CASSPRPGLAGETQYF
CDR3nt: TGCGCCAGCAGTCCCAGACCGGGACTAGCGGGAGAGACCCAGTACTTC

v_gene: TRBV29-1
d_gene: -
j_gene: TRBJ2-5
abundance: -
len: 13
CDR3aa: CSVEPDSLGTQYF
CDR3nt: TGCAGCGTTGAACCGGACAGCCTAGGGACCCAGTACTTC

v_gene: TRBV11-2
d_gene: -
j_gene: TRBJ2-2
abundance: -
len: 16
CDR3aa: CASSFGQGRNTGELFF
CDR3nt: TGTGCCAGCAGCTTTGGGCAGGGGAGGAACACCGGGGAGCTGTTTTTT

v_gene: TRBV5-1
d_gene: -
j_gene: TRBJ2-1
abundance: -
len: 16
CDR3aa: CASSLLGTISWAEQFF
CDR3nt: TGCGCCAGCAGCTTACTCGGGACAATCTCCTGGGCTGAGCAGTTCTTC

v_gene: TRBV7-9
d_gene: -
j_gene: TRBJ1-1
abundance: -
len: 13
CDR3aa: CASSLMVSTEAFF
CDR3nt: TGTGCCAGCAGCTTAATGGTGAGCACTGAAGCTTTCTTT

v_gene: TRBV28
d_gene: -
j_gene: TRBJ1-5
abundance: -
len: 11
CDR3aa: CASGPRQPQHF
CDR3nt: TGTGCCAGCGGGCCACGGCAGCCCCAGCATTTT

v_gene: TRBV25-1
d_gene: -
j_gene: TRBJ1-1
abundance: -
len: 13
CDR3aa: CASSTPVNTEAFF
CDR3nt: TGTGCCAGCAGTACTCCAGTGAACACTGAAGCTTTCTTT

v_gene: TRBV28
d_gene: -
j_gene: TRBJ1-6
abundance: -
len: 13
CDR3aa: CASKTGPDSPLHF
CDR3nt: TGTGCCAGCAAGACCGGACCTGATTCACCCCTCCACTTT

v_gene: TRBV5-1
d_gene: TRBD2
j_gene: TRBJ2-1
abundance: -
len: 18
CDR3aa: CASSAPLTSGSVIDEQFF
CDR3nt: TGCGCCAGCAGCGCACCGCTGACTAGCGGGAGTGTGATCGATGAGCAGTTCTTC

v_gene: TRBV30
d_gene: -
j_gene: TRBJ2-5
abundance: -
len: 11
CDR3aa: CASGYGETQYF
CDR3nt: TGTGCCTCGGGTTATGGCGAGACCCAGTACTTC

v_gene: TRBV6-5
d_gene: TRBD1
j_gene: TRBJ1-2
abundance: -
len: 14
CDR3aa: CASRHRDRTYGYTF
CDR3nt: TGTGCCAGCAGGCACCGGGACAGGACATATGGCTACACCTTC

v_gene: TRBV7-9
d_gene: -
j_gene: TRBJ2-7
abundance: -
len: 14
CDR3aa: CASSPDSDTYEQYF
CDR3nt: TGTGCCAGCAGCCCCGACAGTGACACCTACGAGCAGTACTTC

v_gene: TRBV19
d_gene: -
j_gene: TRBJ2-5
abundance: few
len: 13
CDR3aa: CASSHTSRETQYF
CDR3nt: TGTGCCAGTAGCCACACTAGCCGGGAGACCCAGTACTTC

v_gene: TRBV27
d_gene: -
j_gene: TRBJ1-2
abundance: -
len: 13
CDR3aa: CASSNRQTDGYTF
CDR3nt: TGTGCCAGCAGCAACCGACAGACCGATGGCTACACCTTC

v_gene: TRBV7-9
d_gene: -
j_gene: TRBJ2-1
abundance: -
len: 17
CDR3aa: CASSLVLGEMVYNEQFF
CDR3nt: TGTGCCAGCAGCTTAGTCTTGGGGGAGATGGTGTACAATGAGCAGTTCTTC

v_gene: TRBV10-3
d_gene: -
j_gene: TRBJ2-3
abundance: -
len: 11
CDR3aa: CAISETDTQYF
CDR3nt: TGTGCCATCAGTGAAACAGATACGCAGTATTTT